The clone carrying this T cell receptor beta chain was seen a handful of times. The sample is drawn from a study of blood T cell repertoires in COVID-19. TCRdb's table, derived via immunoSEQ multiplex PCR, lists solely in-frame clones and lacks some. The data show approximately 150,000 clones, just under 90% seen once. Germline CDR1 SGDLS, CDR2 YYNGEE. There are 15 residues in the CDR3. V lost 0 bases and J lost 5, with 12 bases in between. The sequencing sample was made of peripheral blood. This sequence was found in a woman between 50 and 59 years old with active or convalescent COVID-19. V and J are TRBV9 and TRBJ1-3, with D perhaps TRBD1 (6 bases). Here the CDR3 DNA reads TGTGCCAGCAGCGTAGGACAGGTTGGGAGAAACACCATATATTTT. Its translation is CASSVGQVGRNTIYF.